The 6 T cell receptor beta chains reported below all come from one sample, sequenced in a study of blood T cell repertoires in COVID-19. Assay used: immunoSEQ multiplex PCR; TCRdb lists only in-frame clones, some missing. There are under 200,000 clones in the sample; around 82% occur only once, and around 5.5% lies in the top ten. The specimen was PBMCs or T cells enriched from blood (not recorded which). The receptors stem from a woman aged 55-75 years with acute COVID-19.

In DNA, the CDR3 is TGCGCCAGCAGCTTGGGAAGTGACTCGGGGGGAAACACCATATATTTT. It translates to CASSLGSDSGGNTIYF. V gene TRBV5-1 combines with J gene TRBJ1-3; unclear D gene. Germline V gene sequence: CDR1 SGHRS, CDR2 YFSETQ. The CDR3 runs 16 residues. V was clipped by 0 bases and J by 4 bases, with 14 bases between them. Filled out from reference TRBV5-1 and TRBJ1-3, the complete variable domain reads KAGVTQTPRYLIKTRGQQVTLSCSPISGHRSVSWYQQTPGQGLQFLFEYFSETQRNKGNFPGRFSGRQFSNSRSEMNVSTLELGDSALYLCASSLGSDSGGNTIYFGEGSWLTVV.

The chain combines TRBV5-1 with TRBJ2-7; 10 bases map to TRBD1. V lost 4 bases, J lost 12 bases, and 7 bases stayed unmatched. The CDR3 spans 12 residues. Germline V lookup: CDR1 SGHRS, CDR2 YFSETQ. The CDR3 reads CASSPPGQGWYF. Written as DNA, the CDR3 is TGCGCCAGCAGCCCACCGGGACAGGGGTGGTACTTC.

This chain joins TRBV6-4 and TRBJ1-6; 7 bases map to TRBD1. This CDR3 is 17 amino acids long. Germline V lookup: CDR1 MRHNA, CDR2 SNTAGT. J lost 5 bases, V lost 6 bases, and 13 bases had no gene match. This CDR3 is CASRLPYRDRNNSPLHF. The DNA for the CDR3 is TGTGCCAGCAGGCTCCCGTACCGGGACAGAAATAATTCACCCCTCCACTTT.

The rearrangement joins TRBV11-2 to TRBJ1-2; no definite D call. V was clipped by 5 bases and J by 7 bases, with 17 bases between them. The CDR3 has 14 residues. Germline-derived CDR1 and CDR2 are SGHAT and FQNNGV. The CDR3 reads CASSHTRMVAGYTF. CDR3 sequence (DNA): TGTGCCAGCAGCCATACCCGAATGGTGGCTGGCTACACCTTC. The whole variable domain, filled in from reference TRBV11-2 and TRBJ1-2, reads EAGVAQSPRYKIIEKRQSVAFWCNPISGHATLYWYQQILGQGPKLLIQFQNNGVVDDSQLPKDRFSAERLKGVDSTLKIQPAKLEDSAVYLCASSHTRMVAGYTFGSGTRLTVV.

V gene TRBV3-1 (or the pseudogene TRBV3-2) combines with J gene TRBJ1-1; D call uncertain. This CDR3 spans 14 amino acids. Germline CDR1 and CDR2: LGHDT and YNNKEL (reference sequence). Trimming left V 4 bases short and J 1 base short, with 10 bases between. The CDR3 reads CASSPQEGNTEAFF. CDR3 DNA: TGTGCCAGCAGCCCCCAGGAGGGGAACACTGAAGCTTTCTTT.

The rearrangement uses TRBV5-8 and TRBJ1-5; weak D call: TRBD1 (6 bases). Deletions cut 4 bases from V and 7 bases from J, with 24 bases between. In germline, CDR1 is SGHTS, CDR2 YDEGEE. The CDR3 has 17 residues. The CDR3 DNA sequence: TGTGCCAGCAGCCCTTCCGGGACAAGAGGGGTTCGGCAGCCCCAGCATTTT. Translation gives CASSPSGTRGVRQPQHF.